These 28 T cell receptor beta chains were all obtained from the same sample, sequenced in a study of cytomegalovirus exposure and HLA in healthy donors. A multiplex PCR was run with 60 Vbeta primers and 13 Jbeta primers. The method was immunoSEQ multiplex PCR; TCRdb's version includes in-frame clones alone and lacks a portion of them. This sample has about 120,000 clones; around 69% occur once, and the top ten carry about 8.3%. Material: PBMCs. These TCRs come from a woman between 40 and 55 years old in good health and CMV-seropositive.

This chain links TRBV6-5 with TRBJ2-3; TRBD2 agrees at 13 bases. CDR1 and CDR2 from the germline V gene are MNHEY and SVGAGI. The length of the CDR3 is 15 residues. V dropped 5 bases and J dropped 4; count of bases not matched to a gene: 3. CDR3 region: CASSPGLAGADTQYF. The CDR3 DNA reads TGTGCCAGCAGTCCCGGACTAGCGGGAGCAGATACGCAGTATTTT.

This chain connects TRBV6-5 to TRBJ2-5; D gene ambiguous. The J call may be in error: the DNA end matches TRBJ2-7 better. This CDR3 has 11 residues. Germline CDR1 reads MNHEY; CDR2 reads SVGAGI. The CDR3 loop is CASSSYYEQYF. The CDR3 bases are TGTGCCAGCAGTTCATACTACGAGCAGTACTTC.

This sequence joins TRBV10-3 and TRBJ2-2, with 7 bases that match TRBD2. Per the germline V gene, CDR1 is ENHRY and CDR2 is SYGVKD. V was pared by 3 bases and J by 2 bases, with 6 bases of the junction left unmatched. There are 16 residues in the CDR3. The CDR3 DNA is TGTGCCATCAGTGATACCGGGACTACAAACACCGGGGAGCTGTTTTTT. Translation: CAISDTGTTNTGELFF.

This clone was observed a few times. The chain recombines TRBV28 with TRBJ2-1; 9 bases map to TRBD2. Germline lookup yields CDR1 MDHEN and CDR2 SYDVKM. V lost 6 bases, J lost 10 bases, and 13 bases stayed unmatched. The CDR3 is 15 amino acids. This CDR3 reads CASRSGGLAPEEQFF. In DNA form, the CDR3 reads TGTGCCAGCAGATCCGGCGGACTAGCGCCTGAGGAGCAGTTCTTC.

The V gene is TRBV5-1, the J gene TRBJ1-6; 9 nucleotides line up with TRBD1. There are 19 residues in the CDR3. V lost 7 bases and J lost 7; bases outside the gene matches: 21. Germline loops: CDR1 SGHRS, CDR2 YFSETQ. CDR3 loop: CASPVLRTGDIAVNSPLHF. The CDR3, as DNA: TGCGCCAGCCCTGTTTTGAGGACAGGGGACATCGCCGTAAATTCACCCCTCCACTTT. Using reference TRBV5-1 and TRBJ1-6 for the parts outside the CDR3, the full variable domain is KAGVTQTPRYLIKTRGQQVTLSCSPISGHRSVSWYQQTPGQGLQFLFEYFSETQRNKGNFPGRFSGRQFSNSRSEMNVSTLELGDSALYLCASPVLRTGDIAVNSPLHFGNGTRLTVT.

This clone has a handful of counts. The gene calls are TRBV11-1 and TRBJ1-2, with D hard to call. The germline V gene has CDR1 SGHAT and CDR2 FQDESV (reference sequence). The CDR3 consists of 13 residues. Trimming removed 7 bases at V and 4 bases at J, with 13 bases between. This CDR3 reads CASTPGPAYGYTF. The DNA for the CDR3 is TGTGCCAGCACCCCTGGGCCCGCCTATGGCTACACCTTC.

The chain carries TRBV6-1 and TRBJ2-4; 8 positions match TRBD1. The CDR3 contains 15 residues. Germline V lookup: CDR1 MNHNS, CDR2 SASEGT. J gave up 8 bases and V 6 bases, and 12 bases lay outside the gene matches. CDR3 coding DNA: TGTGCCAGCAGGGGCCATAAAGGACAGGGTCACATTCAGTACTTC. Translated, it gives CASRGHKGQGHIQYF.

The chain employs TRBV6-5 and TRBJ2-2; 7 bases agree with TRBD1. This CDR3 has 16 amino acids. Germline-derived CDR1 and CDR2 are MNHEY and SVGAGI. Trimming removed 2 bases from V and 4 bases from J; junction bases left unmatched: 7. The CDR3 coding sequence is TGTGCCAGCAGTTACGAACAGGGGCCCCCCACCGGGGAGCTGTTTTTT. Protein sequence: CASSYEQGPPTGELFF.

The chain couples TRBV28 to TRBJ1-4; TRBD1 aligns across 7 bases. Germline lookup yields CDR1 MDHEN and CDR2 SYDVKM. The V and J ends lost 3 bases and 6 bases, in that order; junction bases with no gene match: 4. The CDR3 sequence is 14 residues long. The CDR3 region is CASSLRQGDEKLFF. The CDR3 bases are TGTGCCAGCAGTTTGAGGCAGGGGGATGAAAAACTGTTTTTT.

The chain has TRBV7-9 and TRBJ1-2; D not certain. The CDR3 contains 14 residues. In germline, CDR1 is SEHNR, CDR2 FQNEAQ (reference sequence). V was clipped by 0 bases and J by 0 bases, with 5 bases between them. CDR3 DNA: TGTGCCAGCAGCTTAGCTGTCGCTAACTATGGCTACACCTTC. This sequence encodes CASSLAVANYGYTF.

The J gene is TRBJ2-1, the V gene TRBV5-3; 9 nucleotides line up with TRBD2. TRBV5-3 is filed as an ORF, its function uncertain. V gave up 4 bases and J gave up 8 bases; unmatched junction bases: 16. There are 17 residues in the CDR3. The CDR3 reads CARSDYAGTSSGDEQFF. The CDR3 nucleotides read TGTGCCAGAAGCGACTATGCCGGGACTAGCTCGGGGGATGAGCAGTTCTTC.

The chain has TRBV6-6 and TRBJ1-5; D is undetermined. CDR3 length: 14 amino acids. The germline CDR1 and CDR2 sequences are MNHNY and SVGAGI (reference sequence). V gave up 2 bases and J gave up 2 bases, with 7 bases separating them. As DNA, the CDR3 is TGTGCCAGCAGTTACCAGGCAGGCAATCAGCCCCAGCATTTT. Amino acid sequence: CASSYQAGNQPQHF.

This clone was seen more than once but under ten times. This chain uses TRBV15 with TRBJ1-1; the match to TRBD1 covers 8 bases. The junction had 11 bases not matched to a gene; V was cut back by 3 bases and J by 5 bases. The CDR3 sequence is 16 residues long. Germline V gene data show CDR1 as LNHNV and CDR2 as YYDKDF (reference sequence). The CDR3 DNA reads TGTGCCACCAGCAGGGAACCAGGACAGGGAGGAACTGAAGCTTTCTTT. Translated, it gives CATSREPGQGGTEAFF.

This sequence joins TRBV5-8 and TRBJ2-1; the match to TRBD2 covers 7 bases. Germline-derived CDR1 and CDR2 are SGHTS and YDEGEE. The length of the CDR3 is 14 residues. With V trimmed by 5 bases and J by 5 bases, 7 bases remained unmatched. The CDR3: CASSVRGGHNEQFF. The CDR3 coding sequence is TGTGCCAGCAGTGTAAGGGGAGGGCACAATGAGCAGTTCTTC.

The V call is TRBV6-5, the J call TRBJ2-7; 9 bases map to TRBD2. CDR3 length equals 14 residues. V shed 6 bases, J shed 0 bases, and the junction held 3 bases outside the gene matches. The germline gives CDR1 MNHEY, CDR2 SVGAGI. This CDR3 is CASRYSGGSYEQYF. In nucleotides, the CDR3 is TGTGCCAGCAGGTATAGCGGGGGCTCCTACGAGCAGTACTTC.

V usage is TRBV27 and J usage is TRBJ2-7; tentative D call: TRBD2 (5 bases). V lost 1 base and J 6 bases, leaving 16 bases between the germline ends. The CDR3 has 15 residues. Germline-derived CDR1 and CDR2 are MNHEY and SMNVEV (reference sequence). In nucleotides, the CDR3 is TGTGCCAGCAGTTTATATGGGGAGTTGGCTGGCGAGCAGTACTTC. This gives the protein CASSLYGELAGEQYF.

This clone turned up a few times. The V call is TRBV19, the J call TRBJ2-2; 12 positions match TRBD2. Unmatched junction bases numbered 10, after V lost 7 bases and J lost 1 base. Germline lookup yields CDR1 LNHDA and CDR2 SQIVND (reference sequence). This CDR3 is built from 18 residues. The CDR3 nucleotides are TGTGCCAGTACCCGTAGGGGGACTAGCGGGCAGAACACCGGGGAGCTGTTTTTT. Its protein is CASTRRGTSGQNTGELFF. The variable domain in full, completed from reference TRBV19 and TRBJ2-2, reads DGGITQSPKYLFRKEGQNVTLSCEQNLNHDAMYWYRQDPGQGLRLIYYSQIVNDFQKGDIAEGYSVSREKKESFPLTVTSAQKNPTAFYLCASTRRGTSGQNTGELFFGEGSRLTVL.

The chain carries TRBV7-9 and TRBJ2-2; the match to TRBD2 covers 16 bases. After removal of 4 bases from V and 6 bases from J, the junction contained 2 bases not matched to a gene. CDR3 length: 16 amino acids. Germline V gene data show CDR1 as SEHNR and CDR2 as FQNEAQ (reference sequence). The CDR3 region is CASSSGTSGGAGELFF. As DNA, the CDR3 is TGTGCCAGCAGCTCCGGGACTAGCGGGGGGGCCGGGGAGCTGTTTTTT. Using reference TRBV7-9 and TRBJ2-2 for the parts outside the CDR3, the full variable domain is DTGVSQNPRHKITKRGQNVTFRCDPISEHNRLYWYRQTLGQGPEFLTYFQNEAQLEKSRLLSDRFSAERPKGSFSTLEIQRTEQGDSAMYLCASSSGTSGGAGELFFGEGSRLTVL.

The CDR3 nucleotides are TGCGCCAGCAGCCCGGGGGGGGGATCCCGTTACGAGCAGTACTTC. It translates to CASSPGGGSRYEQYF. This chain connects TRBV5-1 to TRBJ2-7; 8 positions match TRBD2. This CDR3 has 15 residues. V shed 4 bases, J shed 4 bases, and the junction held 10 bases outside the gene matches. Germline CDR1 and CDR2: SGHRS and YFSETQ.

The chain is built from TRBV6-6 and TRBJ2-4, with 8 positions matching TRBD2. CDR3 length: 15 residues. CDR1 and CDR2 (germline): MNHNY, SVGAGI (reference sequence). The V segment lost 2 bases and the J segment 5 bases; nucleotides outside the gene matches: 5. CDR3 protein: CASSYPKGLENIQYF. CDR3 DNA: TGTGCCAGCAGTTACCCGAAGGGACTAGAAAACATTCAGTACTTC.

This chain links TRBV7-3 with TRBJ2-3, with 9 bases matching TRBD2. This CDR3 is 17 amino acids long. V shed 1 base, J shed 2 bases, and the junction held 7 bases outside the gene matches. Germline values: CDR1 SGHTA, CDR2 FQGTGA. The CDR3 region is CASSLRGAGGATDTQYF. In DNA form, the CDR3 reads TGTGCCAGCAGCTTAAGAGGAGCGGGAGGTGCCACAGATACGCAGTATTTT.

CDR3 nucleotides: TGTGCTAGTGGTTTGGAGAGGGTCCGTCGGTCCGAGCAGTACTTC. Its translation is CASGLERVRRSEQYF. V and J are TRBV12-5 and TRBJ2-7; D may be TRBD2 (5 bases). V lost 1 base and J lost 6, with 16 bases in between. The CDR3 is 15 residues long. Germline assignment: CDR1 LGHNT and CDR2 FRNRAP.

Only a few counts were recorded for this clone. The chain couples TRBV19 to TRBJ2-5; 11 bases match TRBD1. This CDR3 comprises 19 residues. With 4 bases clipped from V and 5 bases from J, the junction kept 18 bases outside the gene matches. Germline CDR1 and CDR2: LNHDA and SQIVND (reference sequence). The CDR3 coding sequence is TGTGCCAGTAGTACCACCAGTCCCCGGACAGGGGGCAGGAGGGAGACCCAGTACTTC. The encoded protein is CASSTTSPRTGGRRETQYF.

The chain carries TRBV7-9 and TRBJ1-1; a weak D match, TRBD1 (6 bases). Per the germline V gene, CDR1 is SEHNR and CDR2 is FQNEAQ (reference sequence). The length of the CDR3 is 14 residues. The V end lost 3 bases, the J end lost 6 bases, and 14 bases lay between the germline ends. CDR3 sequence: CASSFSQGLSEAFF. Written as DNA, the CDR3 is TGTGCCAGCAGCTTCTCTCAGGGGCTTTCTGAAGCTTTCTTT.

The rearrangement links TRBV5-1 to TRBJ1-4; D unclear. The length of the CDR3 is 15 residues. Trimming stripped 2 bases from V and 4 bases from J, with 12 bases between. Germline CDR1 and CDR2: SGHRS and YFSETQ. The CDR3 is CASSFGETDNEKLFF. Written as DNA, the CDR3 is TGCGCCAGCAGCTTCGGGGAAACAGATAATGAAAAACTGTTTTTT. Looking up the rest from reference TRBV5-1 and TRBJ1-4 gives the full variable domain: KAGVTQTPRYLIKTRGQQVTLSCSPISGHRSVSWYQQTPGQGLQFLFEYFSETQRNKGNFPGRFSGRQFSNSRSEMNVSTLELGDSALYLCASSFGETDNEKLFFGSGTQLSVL.

The genes are TRBV5-1 and TRBJ2-5; 8 nucleotides line up with TRBD1. CDR3 size: 15 residues. V lost 4 bases to trimming and J lost 2 bases; unmatched junction nucleotides: 7. Germline CDR1 SGHRS, CDR2 YFSETQ. Here the CDR3 DNA reads TGCGCCAGCAGCCGAAGGACAGGGCCACAAGAGACCCAGTACTTC. This sequence encodes CASSRRTGPQETQYF.

This rearrangement joins TRBV7-3 to TRBJ2-1; TRBD1 matches 7 bases. Germline CDR1 SGHTA, CDR2 FQGTGA. The CDR3 has 15 amino acids. The junction had 3 bases not matched to a gene; V was cut back by 1 base and J by 3 bases. The CDR3 bases are TGTGCCAGCAGCTTAAGTCGGGACAGCTACAATGAGCAGTTCTTC. This gives the protein CASSLSRDSYNEQFF.

CDR3 loop: CATSRDLEQGAPGYTF. DNA of the CDR3: TGTGCCACCAGCAGAGATCTGGAGCAGGGGGCGCCTGGCTACACCTTC. The J gene is TRBJ1-2, the V gene TRBV15, with 8 bases matching TRBD1. Per germline, CDR1 LNHNV and CDR2 YYDKDF (reference sequence). This CDR3 is 16 amino acids long. Losses at the gene ends were 0 bases for V and 7 bases for J; bases not matched to a gene: 10. Drawing the rest from reference TRBV15 and TRBJ1-2, the complete variable domain is DAMVIQNPRYQVTQFGKPVTLSCSQTLNHNVMYWYQQKSSQAPKLLFHYYDKDFNNEADTPDNFQSRRPNTSFCFLDIRSPGLGDTAMYLCATSRDLEQGAPGYTFGSGTRLTVV.